This record concerns one T cell receptor (beta chain) sequence. The target antigen is unknown. V gave up 2 bases and J gave up 9 bases, with 8 bases separating them. Germline V gives CDR1 MDHEN, CDR2 SYDVKM. The CDR3 sequence is 12 residues long. This entry is derived from a study of blood T cells in healthy people across ages. About the study: About one barcoded beta molecule was captured per two T cells (by template switching).

Study-level results: CMV status of donors was unknown, possibly confounding expanded clonotype changes.

A second roughly 6 to 11 cycle PCR used barcoded and J-beta primers. TCRdb fed the 5' RACE reads into MiXCR, producing one record per CDR3 protein. The sample consists of over a million distinct CDR3 sequences, approximately 26% of them appearing once. The sample was also reused in another study, on T cells of mothers and their children. That study adds: No clone of persistent microchimeric T cells was detected.

The sample comprised blood. The source of this sequence is a girl aged 2-10 years in good health. This rearrangement joins TRBV28 to TRBJ2-1; D is uncertain. The chain's CDR3 is CASSLTATEQFF. As DNA, the CDR3 is TGTGCCAGCAGTTTAACCGCGACTGAGCAGTTCTTC.